The clone carrying this T cell receptor beta chain showed up just a few times. Its target is unknown. The record originates from a study of early T cells in non-severe SARS-CoV-2 infection. Study in general: Investigators sequenced bulk RNA drawn from unsorted whole blood, and chains remained unpaired. Study findings and constraints: The VDJdb matching leaned toward anti-spike CD8 responses and overlooked private and CD4 specificities.

Unique molecular identifiers were added to individual cDNA molecules. TCRdb redid the calling of the 5' RACE reads with MiXCR, one entry per CDR3 protein. The data hold about 61,000 distinct CDR3 sequences, with about 10% observed a single time. Germline assignment: CDR1 MDHEN and CDR2 SYDVKM. V gave up 7 bases and J gave up 2 bases; unmatched junction bases: 1. The CDR3 length is 12 residues. This chain connects TRBV28 to TRBJ2-7; 8 positions agree with TRBD2. The material sequenced was whole blood. The source is an adult who was a healthcare worker with PCR-confirmed SARS-CoV-2 infection or an uninfected control (not recorded which). The CDR3 reads CASKGLAYEQYF. CDR3 sequence (DNA): TGTGCCAGCAAGGGACTAGCCTACGAGCAGTACTTC.